One sample yielded the 23 T cell receptor beta chains listed below, sequenced in a study of blood T cell repertoires in COVID-19. Using immunoSEQ multiplex PCR, the repertoire was profiled, and TCRdb retains in-frame clones only, with some absent. This table has about 45,000 clones, approximately 88% appearing once. Sample: peripheral blood. The receptors here all came from a human donor in a cohort sampled during active COVID-19.

The V call is TRBV7-9, the J call TRBJ1-1, with 7 bases aligning to TRBD1. The CDR3 contains 13 residues. The V gene's germline CDR1 is SEHNR and CDR2 FQNEAQ (reference sequence). V dropped 6 bases and J dropped 6; count of bases not matched to a gene: 7. In DNA form, the CDR3 reads TGTGCCAGCAGGGGGACAGCGGGCGCTGAAGCTTTCTTT. Its translation is CASRGTAGAEAFF. Looking up the rest from reference TRBV7-9 and TRBJ1-1 gives the full variable domain: DTGVSQNPRHKITKRGQNVTFRCDPISEHNRLYWYRQTLGQGPEFLTYFQNEAQLEKSRLLSDRFSAERPKGSFSTLEIQRTEQGDSAMYLCASRGTAGAEAFFGQGTRLTVV.

The chain employs TRBV28 and TRBJ1-3; no clear D. CDR3 length: 10 residues. The ends were cut back, 10 bases at V and 8 bases at J, with 9 bases in the middle. CDR1 is MDHEN and CDR2 is SYDVKM in the germline V gene. CDR3 protein: CATNADTIYF. The DNA for the CDR3 is TGTGCCACCAACGCAGACACCATATATTTT. The full variable domain, with the rest looked up from reference TRBV28 and TRBJ1-3, is DVKVTQSSRYLVKRTGEKVFLECVQDMDHENMFWYRQDPGLGLRLIYFSYDVKMKEKGDIPEGYSVSREKKERFSLILESASTNQTSMYLCATNADTIYFGEGSWLTVV.

The chain links TRBV27 to TRBJ1-6, with 9 bases that match TRBD1. CDR1 is MNHEY and CDR2 is SMNVEV in the germline V gene (reference sequence). The CDR3 runs 14 residues. The J segment lost 8 bases and the V segment lost 5 bases, leaving 4 bases of the junction unmatched. This CDR3 reads CASSRDRVDSPLHF. DNA of the CDR3: TGTGCCAGCAGTAGGGACAGGGTGGATTCACCCCTCCACTTT.

This clone was counted once. The CDR3 nucleotides read TGTGCAAGTCGCTTCGGGACAGGAAGAAACTATGGCTACACCTTC. Its translation: CASRFGTGRNYGYTF. The rearrangement links TRBV12-2 to TRBJ1-2; TRBD1 was called by the table and not checked on the DNA. TRBV12-2 is labeled a pseudogene. The CDR3 runs 15 residues.

For this clone: One junction end disagrees with the germline gene, perhaps due to a read error. The V call is TRBV10-3, the J call TRBJ1-2; D gene uncertain. CDR1 is ENHRY and CDR2 is SYGVKD in the germline V gene. This CDR3 is 14 amino acids long. The CDR3 DNA is TGTGCCATCAGTGAACCTCCATCCAACTACGGCTACACCTTC. Encoded protein: CAISEPPSNYGYTF.

The count of this clone is one. The chain employs TRBV2 and TRBJ2-7, with TRBD1 matching over 9 bases. J gave up 5 bases and V 6 bases, and 11 bases lay outside the gene matches. CDR3 length equals 15 residues. The germline gives CDR1 SNHLY, CDR2 FYNNEI. CDR3 amino acids: CASSPTGTGLHEQYF. The CDR3 coding sequence is TGTGCCAGCAGCCCGACCGGGACAGGGCTCCACGAGCAGTACTTC.

The chain couples TRBV2 to TRBJ2-7; maybe TRBD1 (6 bases). V dropped 7 bases and J dropped 1 base, with 14 bases sitting between them. This CDR3 has 14 amino acids. CDR1 SNHLY and CDR2 FYNNEI come from the germline V gene. The CDR3 region is CASTRRDTSYEQYF. CDR3 nucleotides: TGTGCCAGCACCCGACGGGACACTTCCTACGAGCAGTACTTC.

V usage is TRBV2 and J usage is TRBJ1-5; TRBD1 is a possible D gene (6 bases). Germline loops: CDR1 SNHLY, CDR2 FYNNEI. The CDR3 contains 14 residues. V was trimmed by 6 bases and J by 0 bases, leaving 9 bases between them. CDR3 sequence: CASSRDISNQPQHF. CDR3 sequence (DNA): TGTGCCAGCAGCCGGGACATTAGCAATCAGCCCCAGCATTTT.

The chain is built from TRBV19 and TRBJ1-3; D is ambiguous. This CDR3 has 16 residues. Trimming removed 7 bases from V and 0 bases from J, with 16 bases in between. The V gene's germline CDR1 is LNHDA and CDR2 SQIVND (reference sequence). The CDR3 bases are TGTGCCAGTAACCCAGCAGGTCTGAGCTCTGGAAACACCATATATTTT. This encodes CASNPAGLSSGNTIYF.

The chain has TRBV27 and TRBJ1-1; 9 bases line up with TRBD1. The CDR3 sequence is 15 residues long. Germline-derived CDR1 and CDR2 are MNHEY and SMNVEV (reference sequence). After removal of 4 bases from V and 3 bases from J, the junction contained 6 bases not matched to a gene. This CDR3 is CASSSPWTGDTEAFF. CDR3 in DNA: TGTGCCAGCAGTTCCCCTTGGACAGGGGACACTGAAGCTTTCTTT.

The rearrangement uses TRBV4-3 and TRBJ1-1, with D tentatively TRBD1 (6 bases). The CDR3 runs 15 residues. Between the trimmed V and J ends, which lost 3 bases and 5 bases, there was a span of 16 bases. Germline V gives CDR1 LGHNA, CDR2 YSLEER. The CDR3 DNA follows: TGCGCCAGCAGCCAGGTTACAGGGTGGTGGACTGAAGCTTTCTTT. This codes for CASSQVTGWWTEAFF.

The J gene is TRBJ2-7, the V gene TRBV11-2; no clear D. V dropped 7 bases and J dropped 3 bases, with 16 bases sitting between them. The CDR3 is 14 amino acids. The germline V gene has CDR1 SGHAT and CDR2 FQNNGV. The CDR3 here is CASTPLEAIYEQYF. CDR3 in DNA: TGTGCCAGCACCCCCCTAGAAGCGATCTACGAGCAGTACTTC.

This clone was observed a few times. This chain uses TRBV7-2 with TRBJ1-5; possible D gene TRBD1, 5 bases. Trimming took 5 bases from V and 0 from J, leaving 17 bases between them. Per germline, CDR1 SGHTA and CDR2 FQGNSA. This CDR3 has 17 residues. The CDR3 protein is CASSATMGLYSNQPQHF. The CDR3 region has the DNA TGTGCCAGCAGCGCCACAATGGGACTTTATAGCAATCAGCCCCAGCATTTT.

This clone was counted between two and nine times. The chain combines TRBV7-9 with TRBJ2-7, with 8 bases matching TRBD1. With 1 base clipped from V and 4 bases from J, the junction kept 6 bases outside the gene matches. CDR3 size: 15 residues. Germline V gene data show CDR1 as SEHNR and CDR2 as FQNEAQ (reference sequence). CDR3 in DNA: TGTGCCAGCAGCTTAGTGACAGGGGATCGGTACGAGCAGTACTTC. The encoded protein is CASSLVTGDRYEQYF.

This chain uses TRBV5-4 with TRBJ2-7, with TRBD2 matching over 11 bases. The CDR3 has 15 amino acids. V was pared by 2 bases and J by 4 bases, with 5 bases of the junction left unmatched. Per the germline V gene, CDR1 is SGHNT and CDR2 is YYREEE (reference sequence). DNA for the CDR3: TGTGCCAGCAGCTTCGGGTCTAGCGGGGGGTACGAGCAGTACTTC. It yields the protein CASSFGSSGGYEQYF.

The gene calls are TRBV4-3 and TRBJ2-7, with D perhaps matching TRBD1 (5 bases). Germline-derived CDR1 and CDR2 are LGHNA and YSLEER. This CDR3 has 14 residues. The V end was cut by 8 bases, the J end by 3 bases, with 17 bases between. CDR3 DNA sequence: TGCGCCAGCGGACCGACAGTAACTGGCTACGAGCAGTACTTC. Translated: CASGPTVTGYEQYF.

The chain combines TRBV27 with TRBJ2-7, with D possibly being TRBD1 (6 bases). V was trimmed by 4 bases and J by 4 bases, leaving 17 bases between them. The germline V gene encodes CDR1 MNHEY and CDR2 SMNVEV (reference sequence). The CDR3 has 15 residues. CDR3 coding DNA: TGTGCCAGCAGTTATCAGGACAGCCCTATTTACGAGCAGTACTTC. Residues: CASSYQDSPIYEQYF.

The sample holds one count of this clone. The chain couples TRBV28 to TRBJ2-7; no definite D call. The CDR3 totals 14 residues. V was cut by 2 bases and J by 0 bases, with 8 bases left in between. CDR1 and CDR2 (germline): MDHEN, SYDVKM. CDR3 protein: CASSLALNSYEQYF. Written as DNA, the CDR3 is TGTGCCAGCAGTTTAGCACTCAACTCCTACGAGCAGTACTTC.

This sequence joins TRBV2 and TRBJ1-5, with D possibly TRBD1 on 5 matching bases. The CDR3 extends over 12 amino acids. V was pared by 3 bases and J by 6 bases, with 6 bases between. Germline-derived CDR1 and CDR2 are SNHLY and FYNNEI. The CDR3 bases are TGTGCCAGCAGTGATAGGGGTCAGCCCCAGCATTTT. Translated: CASSDRGQPQHF.

The rearrangement joins TRBV15 to TRBJ1-2; 7 nucleotides align to TRBD1. The CDR3 consists of 16 residues. Germline V gene sequence: CDR1 LNHNV, CDR2 YYDKDF (reference sequence). V was clipped by 3 bases and J by 1 base; unmatched bases: 8. The CDR3 DNA is TGTGCCACCAGCAGGCGGACAGGTGATTATAACTATGGCTACACCTTC. Protein: CATSRRTGDYNYGYTF.

The chain uses TRBV5-6 and TRBJ1-4; 11 positions match TRBD1. Germline lookup yields CDR1 SGHDT and CDR2 YYEEEE. The CDR3 spans 15 residues. V lost 4 bases, J lost 7 bases, and 6 bases stayed unmatched. This CDR3 is CASSNTDRGREKLFF. The CDR3 region has the DNA TGTGCCAGCAGCAATACGGACAGGGGGCGTGAAAAACTGTTTTTT.

The chain couples TRBV6-6 to TRBJ2-7; TRBD2 aligns across 7 bases. The CDR3 is 14 residues long. The V gene's germline CDR1 is MNHNY and CDR2 SVGAGI (reference sequence). Trimming removed 6 bases from V and 4 bases from J; junction bases left unmatched: 9. The CDR3 here is CASSLGTTRYEQYF. The CDR3 DNA reads TGTGCCAGCAGCCTCGGGACTACCCGATACGAGCAGTACTTC.

The chain has TRBV6-5 and TRBJ1-6; D is unclear. Trimming removed 10 bases at V and 0 bases at J, with 13 bases between. The CDR3 sequence is 15 residues long. CDR1 and CDR2 (germline): MNHEY, SVGAGI. In nucleotides, the CDR3 is TGTGCCACCCTAAGAGGATACTCCTATAATTCACCCCTCCACTTT. Protein: CATLRGYSYNSPLHF.